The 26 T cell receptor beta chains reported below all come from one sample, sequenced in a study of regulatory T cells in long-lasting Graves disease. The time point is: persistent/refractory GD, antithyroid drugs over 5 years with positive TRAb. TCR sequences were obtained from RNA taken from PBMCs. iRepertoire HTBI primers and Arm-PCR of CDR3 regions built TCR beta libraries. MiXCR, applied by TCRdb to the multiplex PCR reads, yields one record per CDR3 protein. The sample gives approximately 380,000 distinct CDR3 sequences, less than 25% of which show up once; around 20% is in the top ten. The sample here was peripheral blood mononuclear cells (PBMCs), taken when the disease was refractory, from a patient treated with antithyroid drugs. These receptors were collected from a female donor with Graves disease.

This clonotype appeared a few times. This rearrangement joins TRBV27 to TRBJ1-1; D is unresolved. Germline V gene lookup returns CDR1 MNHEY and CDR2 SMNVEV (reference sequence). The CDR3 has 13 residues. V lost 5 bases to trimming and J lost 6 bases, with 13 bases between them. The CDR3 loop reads CASSLYELSEAFF. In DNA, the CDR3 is TGTGCCAGCAGTCTTTATGAACTGTCTGAAGCTTTCTTT.

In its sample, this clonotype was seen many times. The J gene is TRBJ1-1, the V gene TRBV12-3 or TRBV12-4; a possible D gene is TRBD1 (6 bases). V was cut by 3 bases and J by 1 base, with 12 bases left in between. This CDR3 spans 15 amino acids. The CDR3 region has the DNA TGTGCCAGCAGTTTTTGGGCAGGGGCGAACACTGAAGCTTTCTTT. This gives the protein CASSFWAGANTEAFF.

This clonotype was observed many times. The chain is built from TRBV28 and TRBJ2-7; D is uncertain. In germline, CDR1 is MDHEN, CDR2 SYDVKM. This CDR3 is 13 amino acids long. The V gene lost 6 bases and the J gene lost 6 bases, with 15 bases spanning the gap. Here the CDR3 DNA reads TGTGCCAGCAGCCCACTCCCAGGCCTCGAGCAGTACTTC. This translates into CASSPLPGLEQYF. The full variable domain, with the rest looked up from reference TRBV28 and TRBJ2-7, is DVKVTQSSRYLVKRTGEKVFLECVQDMDHENMFWYRQDPGLGLRLIYFSYDVKMKEKGDIPEGYSVSREKKERFSLILESASTNQTSMYLCASSPLPGLEQYFGPGTRLTVT.

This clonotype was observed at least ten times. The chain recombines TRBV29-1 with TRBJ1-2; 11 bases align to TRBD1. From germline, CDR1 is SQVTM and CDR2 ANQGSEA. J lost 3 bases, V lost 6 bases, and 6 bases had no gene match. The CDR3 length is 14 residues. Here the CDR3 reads CSVVPGQGDYGYTF. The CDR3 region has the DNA TGCAGCGTAGTCCCGGGACAGGGGGACTATGGCTACACCTTC.

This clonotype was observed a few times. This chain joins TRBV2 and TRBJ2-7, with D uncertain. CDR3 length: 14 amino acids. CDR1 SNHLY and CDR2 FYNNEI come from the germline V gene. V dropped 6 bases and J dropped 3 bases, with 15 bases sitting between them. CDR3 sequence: CASRPPTNFYEQYF. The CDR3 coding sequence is TGTGCCAGCAGGCCCCCGACAAATTTCTACGAGCAGTACTTC. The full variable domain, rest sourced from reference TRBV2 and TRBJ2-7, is EPEVTQTPSHQVTQMGQEVILRCVPISNHLYFYWYRQILGQKVEFLVSFYNNEISEKSEIFDDQFSVERPDGSNFTLKIRSTKLEDSAMYFCASRPPTNFYEQYFGPGTRLTVT.

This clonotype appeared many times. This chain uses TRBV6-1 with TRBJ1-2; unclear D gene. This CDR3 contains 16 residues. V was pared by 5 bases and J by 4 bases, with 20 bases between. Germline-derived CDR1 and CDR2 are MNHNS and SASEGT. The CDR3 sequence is CASSNLLWGDGYGYTF. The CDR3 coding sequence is TGTGCCAGCAGTAACCTCCTGTGGGGAGACGGCTATGGCTACACCTTC.

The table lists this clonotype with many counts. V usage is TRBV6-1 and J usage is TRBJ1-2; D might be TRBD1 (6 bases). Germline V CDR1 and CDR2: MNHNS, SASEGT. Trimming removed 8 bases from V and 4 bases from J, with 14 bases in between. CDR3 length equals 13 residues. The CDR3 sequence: CASGVGQTYGYTF. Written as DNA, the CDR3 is TGTGCCAGCGGGGTCGGACAGACCTATGGCTACACCTTC.

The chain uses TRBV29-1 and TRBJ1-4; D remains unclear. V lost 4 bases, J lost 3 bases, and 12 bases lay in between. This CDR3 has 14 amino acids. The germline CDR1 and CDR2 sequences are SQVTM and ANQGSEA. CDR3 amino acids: CSVGFATPNEKLFF. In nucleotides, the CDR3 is TGCAGCGTTGGTTTCGCGACTCCTAATGAAAAACTGTTTTTT.

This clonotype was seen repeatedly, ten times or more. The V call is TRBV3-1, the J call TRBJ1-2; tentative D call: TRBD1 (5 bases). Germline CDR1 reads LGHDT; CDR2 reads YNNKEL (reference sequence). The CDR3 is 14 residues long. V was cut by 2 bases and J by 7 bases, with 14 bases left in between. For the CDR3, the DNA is TGTGCCAGCAGCCAAATAGCGGGGCGTCTTGGCTACACCTTC. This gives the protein CASSQIAGRLGYTF.

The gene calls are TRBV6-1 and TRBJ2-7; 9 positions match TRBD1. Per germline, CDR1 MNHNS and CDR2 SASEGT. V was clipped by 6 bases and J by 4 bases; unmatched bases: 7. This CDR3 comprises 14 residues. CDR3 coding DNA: TGTGCCAGCAGACCCGGGACAGGGCGGTACGAGCAGTACTTC. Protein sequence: CASRPGTGRYEQYF.

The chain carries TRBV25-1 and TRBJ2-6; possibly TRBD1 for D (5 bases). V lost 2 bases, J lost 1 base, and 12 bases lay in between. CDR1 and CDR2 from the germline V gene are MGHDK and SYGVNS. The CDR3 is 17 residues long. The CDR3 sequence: CASSEAGFGSGANVLTF. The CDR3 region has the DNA TGTGCCAGCAGTGAAGCAGGGTTCGGATCTGGGGCCAACGTCCTGACTTTC.

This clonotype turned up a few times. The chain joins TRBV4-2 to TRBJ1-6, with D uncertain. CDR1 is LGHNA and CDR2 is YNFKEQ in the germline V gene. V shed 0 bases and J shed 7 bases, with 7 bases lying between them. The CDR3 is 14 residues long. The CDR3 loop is CASSQDGWNSPLHF. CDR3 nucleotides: TGTGCCAGCAGCCAAGATGGGTGGAATTCACCCCTCCACTTT.

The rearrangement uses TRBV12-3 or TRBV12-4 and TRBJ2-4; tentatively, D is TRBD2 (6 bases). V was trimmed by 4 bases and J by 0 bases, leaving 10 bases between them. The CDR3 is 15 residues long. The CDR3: CASSWEALAKNIQYF. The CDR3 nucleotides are TGTGCCAGCAGTTGGGAGGCCCTAGCCAAAAACATTCAGTACTTC.

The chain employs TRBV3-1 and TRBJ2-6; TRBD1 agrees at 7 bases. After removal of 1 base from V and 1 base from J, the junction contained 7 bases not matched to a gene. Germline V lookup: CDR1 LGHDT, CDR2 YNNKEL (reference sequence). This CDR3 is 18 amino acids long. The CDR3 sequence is CASSQGTGGLSGANVLTF. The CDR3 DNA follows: TGTGCCAGCAGCCAAGGGACAGGTGGGTTGTCTGGGGCCAACGTCCTGACTTTC.

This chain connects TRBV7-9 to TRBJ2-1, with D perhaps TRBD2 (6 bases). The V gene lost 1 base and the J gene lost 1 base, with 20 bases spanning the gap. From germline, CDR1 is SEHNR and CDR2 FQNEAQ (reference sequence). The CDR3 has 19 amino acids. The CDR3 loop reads CASSLGGAGLRPSYNEQFF. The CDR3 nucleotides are TGTGCCAGCAGCTTAGGTGGAGCGGGCCTGCGCCCGTCCTACAATGAGCAGTTCTTC.

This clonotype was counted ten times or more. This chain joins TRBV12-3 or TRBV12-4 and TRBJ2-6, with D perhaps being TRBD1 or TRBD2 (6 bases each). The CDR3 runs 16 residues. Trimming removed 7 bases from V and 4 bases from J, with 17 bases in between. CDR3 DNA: TGTGCCAGCACCTCGAATCAGGGGAGGGGGGCCAACGTCCTGACTTTC. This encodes CASTSNQGRGANVLTF.

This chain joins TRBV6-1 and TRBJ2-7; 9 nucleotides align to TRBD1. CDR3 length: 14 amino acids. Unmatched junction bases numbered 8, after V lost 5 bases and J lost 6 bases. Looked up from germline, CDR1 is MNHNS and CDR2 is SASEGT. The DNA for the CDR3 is TGTGCCAGCAGTCTCTCGGACAGGGGAGCCGAGCAGTACTTC. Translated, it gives CASSLSDRGAEQYF.

The CDR3 DNA sequence: TGTGCCAGCAGTTTACATGAGGGGATCGACACTGAAGCTTTCTTT. This encodes CASSLHEGIDTEAFF. V is TRBV7-2 and J is TRBJ1-1; a possible D gene is TRBD1 (5 bases). CDR3 length: 15 amino acids. Germline V gene sequence: CDR1 SGHTA, CDR2 FQGNSA. Trimming shortened V by 6 bases and J by 3 bases, and 17 bases separated the two germline ends.

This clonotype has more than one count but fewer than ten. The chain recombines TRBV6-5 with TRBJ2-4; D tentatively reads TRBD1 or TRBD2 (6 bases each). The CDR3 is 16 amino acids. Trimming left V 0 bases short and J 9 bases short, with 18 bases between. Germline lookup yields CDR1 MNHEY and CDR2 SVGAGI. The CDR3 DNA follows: TGTGCCAGCAGTTACTCAGTTACAGGGATGGGGGGCATTCAGTACTTC. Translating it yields CASSYSVTGMGGIQYF.

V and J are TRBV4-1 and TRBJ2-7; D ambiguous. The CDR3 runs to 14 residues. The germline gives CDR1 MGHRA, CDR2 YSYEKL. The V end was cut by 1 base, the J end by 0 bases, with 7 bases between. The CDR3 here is CASSQVQYSYEQYF. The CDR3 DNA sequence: TGCGCCAGCAGCCAAGTACAGTACTCCTACGAGCAGTACTTC.

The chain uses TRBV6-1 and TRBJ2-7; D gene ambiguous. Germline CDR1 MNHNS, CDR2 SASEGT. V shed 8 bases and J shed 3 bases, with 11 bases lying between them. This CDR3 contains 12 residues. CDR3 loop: CASSPPHYEQYF. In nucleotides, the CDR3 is TGTGCCAGCTCCCCCCCCCACTACGAGCAGTACTTC.

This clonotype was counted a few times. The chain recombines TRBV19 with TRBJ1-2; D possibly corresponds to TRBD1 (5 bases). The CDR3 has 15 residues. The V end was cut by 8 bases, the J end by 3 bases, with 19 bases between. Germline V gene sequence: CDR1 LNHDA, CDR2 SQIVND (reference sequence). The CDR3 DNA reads TGTGCCAGTGGGGCAGTATTCCAGGTGGACTATGGCTACACCTTC. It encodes CASGAVFQVDYGYTF.

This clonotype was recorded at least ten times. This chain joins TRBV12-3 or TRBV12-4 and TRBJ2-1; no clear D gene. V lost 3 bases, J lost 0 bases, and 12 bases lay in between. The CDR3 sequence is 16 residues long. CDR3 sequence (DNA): TGTGCCAGCAGTTTGGGCGGAAAGAGCTCCTACAATGAGCAGTTCTTC. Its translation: CASSLGGKSSYNEQFF.

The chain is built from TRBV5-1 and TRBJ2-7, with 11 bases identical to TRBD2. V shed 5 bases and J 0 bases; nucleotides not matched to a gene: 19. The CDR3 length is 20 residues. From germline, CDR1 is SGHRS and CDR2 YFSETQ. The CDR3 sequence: CASSRSPPGLADTYSYEQYF. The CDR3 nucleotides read TGCGCCAGCAGTCGCAGCCCCCCGGGACTAGCGGATACGTACTCCTACGAGCAGTACTTC.

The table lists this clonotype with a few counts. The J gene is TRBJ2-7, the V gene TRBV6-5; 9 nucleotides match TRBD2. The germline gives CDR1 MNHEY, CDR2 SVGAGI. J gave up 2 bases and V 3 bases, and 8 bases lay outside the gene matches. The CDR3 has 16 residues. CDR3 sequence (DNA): TGTGCCAGCAGTTATAATAGCGGGAGCCCCACCTACGAGCAGTACTTC. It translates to CASSYNSGSPTYEQYF.

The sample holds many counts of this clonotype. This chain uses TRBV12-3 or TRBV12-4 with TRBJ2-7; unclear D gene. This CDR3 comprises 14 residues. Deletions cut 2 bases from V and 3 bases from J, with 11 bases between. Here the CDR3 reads CASSLLVRNYEQYF. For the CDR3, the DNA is TGTGCCAGCAGTTTATTAGTCAGAAACTACGAGCAGTACTTC.